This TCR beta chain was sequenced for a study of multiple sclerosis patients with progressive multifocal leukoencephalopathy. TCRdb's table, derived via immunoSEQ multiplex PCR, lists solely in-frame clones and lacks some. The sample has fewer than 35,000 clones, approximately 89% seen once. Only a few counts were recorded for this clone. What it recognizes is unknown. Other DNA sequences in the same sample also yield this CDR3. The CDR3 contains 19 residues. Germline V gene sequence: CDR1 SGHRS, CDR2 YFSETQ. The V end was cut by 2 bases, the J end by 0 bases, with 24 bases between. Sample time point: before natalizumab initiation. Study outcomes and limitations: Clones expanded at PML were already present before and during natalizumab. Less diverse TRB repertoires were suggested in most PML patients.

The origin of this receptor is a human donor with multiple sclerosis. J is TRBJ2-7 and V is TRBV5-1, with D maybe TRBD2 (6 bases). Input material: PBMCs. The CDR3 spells CASSFGAREAGSLSYEQYF. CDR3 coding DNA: TGCGCCAGCAGCTTCGGTGCCAGGGAGGCCGGGAGCCTCTCCTACGAGCAGTACTTC. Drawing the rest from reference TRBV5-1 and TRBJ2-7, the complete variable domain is KAGVTQTPRYLIKTRGQQVTLSCSPISGHRSVSWYQQTPGQGLQFLFEYFSETQRNKGNFPGRFSGRQFSNSRSEMNVSTLELGDSALYLCASSFGAREAGSLSYEQYFGPGTRLTVT.